Below, 14 T cell receptor beta chains from the same sample are listed, as sequenced in a study of blood T cell repertoires in COVID-19. Measured with immunoSEQ multiplex PCR; TCRdb has only the in-frame clones, and not every one. The sample consists of approximately 100,000 clones, 85% of them appearing once. Sequenced material: peripheral blood. These receptors all stem from a woman between 70 and 85 years old with acute or convalescent COVID-19.

The gene calls are TRBV27 and TRBJ1-3; D possibly corresponds to TRBD1 (6 bases). The CDR3 loop spans 13 amino acids. V shed 7 bases and J shed 4 bases, with 11 bases lying between them. Looked up from germline, CDR1 is MNHEY and CDR2 is SMNVEV (reference sequence). The CDR3 DNA reads as TGTGCCAGCAAAGGCAGGGGAGGAAACACCATATATTTT. The encoded protein is CASKGRGGNTIYF.

In its sample, this clone was seen once. V gene TRBV7-2 combines with J gene TRBJ2-1, with D possibly TRBD2 on 5 matching bases. The length of the CDR3 is 15 residues. The germline V and J ends were trimmed by 1 base and 9 bases, with 16 bases remaining between them. Germline values: CDR1 SGHTA, CDR2 FQGNSA. CDR3 sequence (DNA): TGTGCCAGCAGCTTAGGTTTGTTCTACCGGGGTGAGCAGTTCTTC. Translating gives CASSLGLFYRGEQFF. Filled out from reference TRBV7-2 and TRBJ2-1, the complete variable domain reads GAGVSQSPSNKVTEKGKDVELRCDPISGHTALYWYRQSLGQGLEFLIYFQGNSAPDKSGLPSDRFSAERTGGSVSTLTIQRTQQEDSAVYLCASSLGLFYRGEQFFGPGTRLTVL.

The J gene is TRBJ2-2, the V gene TRBV14, with 11 bases aligning to TRBD1. V gave up 5 bases and J gave up 6 bases; unmatched junction bases: 8. Germline V gene sequence: CDR1 SGHDN, CDR2 FVKESK. CDR3 size: 16 residues. CDR3 coding DNA: TGTGCCAGCAGCACTCGGACAGGGGGCGCGGCCGGGGAGCTGTTTTTT. Translated: CASSTRTGGAAGELFF.

The count of this clone is one. CDR3 protein: CASTPQVGRTGELFF. CDR3 in DNA: TGTGCCAGTACCCCCCAGGTCGGTAGGACCGGGGAGCTGTTTTTT. V and J are TRBV19 and TRBJ2-2; D is ambiguous. This CDR3 contains 15 residues. V was cut by 7 bases and J by 5 bases, with 17 bases left in between. Germline CDR1 reads LNHDA; CDR2 reads SQIVND (reference sequence).

The chain combines TRBV7-8 with TRBJ2-2; 8 bases align to TRBD2. CDR1 is SGHVS and CDR2 is FQNEAQ in the germline V gene. The ends lost 0 bases at V and 5 bases at J; junction bases unmatched: 5. The CDR3 extends over 16 amino acids. The CDR3 here is CASSLAPGLGTGELFF. In DNA form, the CDR3 reads TGTGCCAGCAGCTTAGCTCCGGGACTAGGTACCGGGGAGCTGTTTTTT.

V is TRBV6-5 and J is TRBJ1-6, with D possibly TRBD1 on 5 matching bases. Germline V gene data show CDR1 as MNHEY and CDR2 as SVGAGI. This CDR3 contains 13 residues. Trimming pared 6 bases from V and 7 bases from J, leaving 10 bases between. The CDR3 sequence is CASRITGNSPLHF. CDR3 bases: TGTGCCAGCAGGATAACAGGAAATTCACCCCTCCACTTT.

The chain links TRBV4-1 to TRBJ2-7; maybe TRBD2 (6 bases). Germline CDR1 reads MGHRA; CDR2 reads YSYEKL. V was trimmed by 3 bases and J by 2 bases, leaving 8 bases between them. The CDR3 consists of 13 residues. The CDR3 protein is CASSQEGTYEQYV. DNA for the CDR3: TGCGCCAGCAGCCAGGAGGGCACCTACGAGCAGTACGTC.

This chain connects TRBV25-1 to TRBJ2-2; a possible D gene is TRBD1 (5 bases). Germline CDR1 is MGHDK and CDR2 is SYGVNS. The CDR3 sequence is 14 residues long. V gave up 1 base and J gave up 7 bases, with 10 bases separating them. CDR3 sequence reads: CASSELQDIGELFF. The DNA of the CDR3 is TGTGCCAGCAGTGAATTACAGGATATCGGGGAGCTGTTTTTT.

The V call is TRBV24-1, the J call TRBJ2-1, with a tentative D call TRBD1 (5 bases). This CDR3 region has 14 residues. Germline CDR1 reads KGHDR; CDR2 reads SFDVKD. The V end was cut by 4 bases, the J end by 4 bases, with 10 bases between. DNA for the CDR3: TGTGCCACCAGTGACGCTCCAGGGTACAATGAGCAGTTCTTC. Translating it yields CATSDAPGYNEQFF.

The chain recombines TRBV3-1 (or the pseudogene TRBV3-2) with TRBJ1-1, with TRBD1 as a possible D gene (5 bases). Germline CDR1 and CDR2: LGHDT and YNNKEL (reference sequence). CDR3 size: 13 residues. Trimming took off 2 bases at V and 9 bases at J, with 13 bases between the two ends. CDR3: CASSQNSGTQAFF. CDR3 in DNA: TGTGCCAGCAGCCAAAATTCCGGGACTCAAGCTTTCTTT.

This clone has more than one count but fewer than ten. V gene TRBV5-1 combines with J gene TRBJ2-1, with 10 bases identical to TRBD2. Germline CDR1 and CDR2: SGHRS and YFSETQ. The CDR3 contains 16 residues. V lost 0 bases, J lost 13 bases, and 13 bases stayed unmatched. The CDR3 sequence is CASSLAPASGSSLQFF. CDR3 DNA sequence: TGCGCCAGCAGCTTGGCCCCGGCTAGCGGGAGCTCCTTACAGTTCTTC.

This chain connects TRBV2 to TRBJ1-6; D remains unclear. V shed 4 bases and J shed 5 bases, with 3 bases lying between them. CDR1 is SNHLY, CDR2 FYNNEI, per germline. The CDR3 has 12 residues. CDR3 DNA: TGTGCCAGCAGTGGAGATAATTCACCCCTCCACTTT. Residues: CASSGDNSPLHF.

The chain joins TRBV27 to TRBJ2-3; D is possibly TRBD1 (5 bases). The germline V and J ends were trimmed by 9 bases and 9 bases, with 22 bases remaining between them. Germline V gives CDR1 MNHEY, CDR2 SMNVEV (reference sequence). The CDR3 totals 14 residues. This CDR3 reads CASCPASRQRTQYF. The CDR3 bases are TGTGCCAGTTGCCCGGCTAGTAGACAGAGGACGCAGTATTTT.

The V call is TRBV9, the J call TRBJ1-1, with 8 positions matching TRBD1. The V segment lost 0 bases and the J segment 5 bases; nucleotides outside the gene matches: 15. This CDR3 has 18 amino acids. Germline V gene lookup returns CDR1 SGDLS and CDR2 YYNGEE. DNA for the CDR3: TGTGCCAGCAGCGTAGAGGGACTGACAGGGGAAGGGGGAACTGAAGCTTTCTTT. This codes for CASSVEGLTGEGGTEAFF. Full variable domain (rest looked up from reference TRBV9 and TRBJ1-1): DSGVTQTPKHLITATGQRVTLRCSPRSGDLSVYWYQQSLDQGLQFLIQYYNGEERAKGNILERFSAQQFPDLHSELNLSSLELGDSALYFCASSVEGLTGEGGTEAFFGQGTRLTVV.